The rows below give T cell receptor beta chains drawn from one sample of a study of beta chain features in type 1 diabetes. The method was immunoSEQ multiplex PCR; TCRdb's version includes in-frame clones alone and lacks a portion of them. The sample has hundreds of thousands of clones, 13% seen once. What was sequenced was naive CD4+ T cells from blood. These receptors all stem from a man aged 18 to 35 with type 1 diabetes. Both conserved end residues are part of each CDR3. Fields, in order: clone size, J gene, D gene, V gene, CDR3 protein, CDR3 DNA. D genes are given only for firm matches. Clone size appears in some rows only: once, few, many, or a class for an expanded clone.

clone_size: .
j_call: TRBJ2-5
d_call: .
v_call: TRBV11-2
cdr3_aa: CASSMDQETQYF
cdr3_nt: TGTGCCAGCAGCATGGACCAAGAGACCCAGTACTTC

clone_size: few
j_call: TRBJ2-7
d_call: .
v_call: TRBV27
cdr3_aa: CASSLGGAFTWQYF
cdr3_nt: TGTGCCAGCAGTTTGGGGGGGGCTTTTACGTGGCAGTACTTC

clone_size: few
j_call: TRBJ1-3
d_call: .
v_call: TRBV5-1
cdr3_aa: CASSLDGTSGNTIYF
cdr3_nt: TGCGCCAGCAGCCTGGACGGGACCTCTGGAAACACCATATATTTT

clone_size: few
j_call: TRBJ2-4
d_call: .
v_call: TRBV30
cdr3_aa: CAWSVKGVKNIQYF
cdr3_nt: TGTGCCTGGAGTGTAAAGGGGGTCAAAAACATTCAGTACTTC

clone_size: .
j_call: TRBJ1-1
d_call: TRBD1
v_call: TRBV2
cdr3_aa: CASSGQGGITEAFF
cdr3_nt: TGTGCCAGCAGTGGACAGGGCGGAATCACTGAAGCTTTCTTT

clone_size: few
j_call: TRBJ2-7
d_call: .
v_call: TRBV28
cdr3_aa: CASNLYRGTYEQYF
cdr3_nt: TGTGCCAGCAACCTGTACCGAGGGACCTACGAGCAGTACTTC

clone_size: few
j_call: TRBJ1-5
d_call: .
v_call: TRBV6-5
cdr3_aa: CASSYSIFQPQHF
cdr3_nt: TGTGCCAGCAGTTACTCGATTTTCCAGCCCCAGCATTTT

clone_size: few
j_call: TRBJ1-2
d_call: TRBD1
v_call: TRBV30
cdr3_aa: CAWSVGQTVGGYTF
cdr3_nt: TGTGCCTGGAGTGTGGGACAGACCGTAGGCGGCTACACCTTC

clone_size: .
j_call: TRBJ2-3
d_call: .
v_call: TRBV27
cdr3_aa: CASSPRGFRGDTQYF
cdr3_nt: TGTGCCAGCAGTCCCCGGGGGTTCCGTGGAGATACGCAGTATTTT

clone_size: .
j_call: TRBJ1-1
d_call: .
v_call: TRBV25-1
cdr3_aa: CASSDKGWTTEAFF
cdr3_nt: TGTGCCAGCAGCGATAAGGGGTGGACCACTGAAGCTTTCTTT